Detailed here is one TCR beta chain. This clonotype was picked up a small number of times. There is no known antigen for this receptor. With a much larger clone just one base away, this may be a read error. CDR1 is given as ENHRY and CDR2 as SYGVKD, both from the germline V gene. The cysteine opens and the phenylalanine closes a CDR3 of 14 amino acids. Just CDR3 DNA is preserved here, 42 bases in frame from base 1. V is shortened by 7 bases, J by 6 bases, and the region joining them spans 18 bases. This record belongs to a study of T cells in Graves' hyperthyroidism and ophthalmopathy (dated by TCRdb to the late 2010s). Looking at the study overall: Peripheral blood samples were taken at initial diagnosis, before any treatment was given. Following sampling, methimazole starting at 30 mg daily was given to hyperthyroidism patients, and high-dose intravenous methylprednisolone was given to ophthalmopathy patients. TCR Vbeta CDR3 sequencing of 130 to 150 peripheral blood samples (43 ophthalmopathy, about 80 hyperthyroidism and roughly 17 progressor patients) is reported in the paper. To identify distinguishing TCR V-J signatures, a discovery cohort of around 100 patients was used, comprising 40 to 45 with Graves' ophthalmopathy and 57 with stable Graves' hyperthyroidism. Whether ophthalmopathy could be predicted prospectively was tested in an independent validation cohort made up of roughly 19 hyperthyroidism patients plus 17 patients who later progressed to ophthalmopathy. The 100 or so discovery patients were randomly split 7:3 into training and test sets. In addition, the study compared T-cell repertoires in thyroid tissue and in blood from six Graves' hyperthyroidism patients.

A patient counted as having stable Graves' hyperthyroidism if no progression to ophthalmopathy occurred over 18 months of follow-up. Hyperthyroidism patients were newly diagnosed, with disease duration under 2 months, and aged 18 to 65 years. Any patient with an uncontrolled infection, another autoimmune disease, pregnancy or lactation was excluded. Diagnoses were established on the basis of clinical symptoms, serum thyroxine and TRAb, thyroid ultrasound, and orbital computed tomography. PBMCs were separated from over 9 ml of fresh peripheral blood using Ficoll-Paque density gradient centrifugation. Total RNA was extracted with Trizol reagent, and quality was checked on an Agilent 2100 Bioanalyzer. The TCR beta CDR3 regions were amplified from the RNA transcripts. For the first round of RT-PCR on the TCR CDR3, the HTBI primer set was used together with the Qiagen OneStep RT-PCR kit. Libraries were constructed in a second round of multiplex PCR, after which size selection and purification were performed. Paired-end sequencing of the libraries was performed with 100 bp reads on an Illumina HiSeq2000. In the original analysis: SOAPnuke was used to process the raw data, removing reads that contained adapters or uncalled bases, had a mean Phred below 15, or lacked an exact match to the constant primer or identifier. COPE v1.2.5 was used to merge the high-quality paired reads, and each unique nucleotide sequence was defined as a clonotype. Clonotypes were aligned to IMGT TRBV, TRBD and TRBJ reference segments using MiTCR v1.1. Analysis was restricted to V-J combinations with a frequency above 0.0001, which covered roughly 99% of repertoires. A TCS score was defined as the ratio between F50 (clonal expansion) and ExV (chaos), using BLOSUM62-based TCRdist between CDR3 peptides within each V-J. Welch's t-statistics and random forest reduced roughly 540 V-J features to roughly 13, which were used in a naive Bayes classifier (R e1071). Thyroid-blood repertoire similarity was quantified with the Morisita-Horn index. TCRdb reprocessed the public reads (quality trimming at Q25 with fastp, clone calling with MiXCR) and kept in-frame beta chains. Under each unique CDR3 protein, matching rows form one entry showing the most common genes and DNA. These V and J calls are TCRdb output, not the study's own analysis. For this sample the table gives over 700,000 distinct CDR3 sequences, of which 30% to 40% were detected only once. In total, the top ten clones hold 30% to 40% of the sample.

What the research found in general, with its limitations: A model built on a 13 V-J signature distinguished ophthalmopathy from stable hyperthyroidism, reaching 85% to 90% sensitivity and approximately 81% specificity in cross-validation and 80%/75% in testing. Most expanded thyroid clonotypes (frequency above 0.001) were also detected in blood, a finding suggesting that blood repertoires may reflect thyroid immune responses. No statistical method was used to set the sample size in advance, and investigators knew the group allocation. In validation, the model predicted progression to ophthalmopathy a median of roughly six months before onset, with about 64% sensitivity and just under 75% specificity.

Specimen: blood. The chain couples TRBV10-3 to TRBJ1-2; the D gene cannot be resolved reliably. The TCR was taken from a woman in her thirties or forties with Graves' hyperthyroidism. The base sequence is TGTGCCATCATGCCCGGGAGGCAAGCGGATGGCTACACCTTC. The encoded protein is CAIMPGRQADGYTF.